This T cell receptor (beta chain) was sequenced during a study of T cell repertoires in cytomegalovirus infection. Background on the study: Public TCR beta signatures provided an indication of both CMV infection and a matching HLA type.

V was cut by 7 bases and J by 2 bases, with 10 bases left in between. CDR1 and CDR2 (germline): SGHTA, FQGNSA. The CDR3 spans 13 residues. Using its own MiXCR run on the reads, TCRdb lists one record per CDR3 protein. Counted here are 250,000 to 300,000 distinct CDR3 sequences, roughly 10% occurring once; the ten biggest clones make up roughly 16%. Many counts were recorded for this clonotype. Its antigen remains unidentified. Overall study results and limits: Clonotype analysis showed dominance of the ex vivo response by HLA-C-restricted CMV-specific TCR beta clonotypes. CMV carriers having the relevant HLA were flagged by cumulative public TCR beta family frequency.

The rearrangement uses TRBV7-2 and TRBJ2-3, with D unresolved. This sequence originates from a human donor in good health (CMV status not recorded). Some clones in this sample may be carry-over from other donors' samples. Sequenced: PBMCs. The CDR3 here is CASTPGNTDTQYF. CDR3 DNA: TGTGCCAGCACCCCCGGCAACACAGATACGCAGTATTTT.